This passage covers 15 T cell receptor beta chains from one sample sequenced in a study of type 1 regulatory T cells. TCRdb re-derived calls from the reads in MiXCR, one entry per CDR3 protein. The sample carries about 100,000 distinct CDR3 sequences, roughly 28% recorded once. The sequenced sample was CD4+ T cells, either the whole sample or a sorted fraction (not recorded which). The source is a human donor in good health.

The table lists this clonotype with a few counts. The CDR3 here is CASSQPGFNYGYTF. CDR3 in DNA: TGTGCCAGCAGTCAGCCGGGATTCAACTATGGCTACACCTTC. The genes are TRBV6-2 or TRBV6-3 and TRBJ1-2, with no clear D. Germline CDR1 MNHEY, CDR2 SVGEGT. Trimming removed 5 bases at V and 2 bases at J, with 12 bases between. This CDR3 has 14 residues.

V usage is TRBV28 and J usage is TRBJ2-3; a weak D match, TRBD1 (7 bases). This CDR3 is built from 17 residues. The V gene's germline CDR1 is MDHEN and CDR2 SYDVKM. V lost 5 bases, J lost 1 base, and 19 bases lay in between. The CDR3 loop reads CASSPAGQLMGTDTQYF. CDR3 nucleotide sequence: TGTGCCAGCAGTCCCGCGGGACAGCTGATGGGCACAGATACGCAGTATTTT.

Comment on this clonotype: An end of the junction does not agree with germline; a read error may underlie this. The chain couples TRBV5-1 to TRBJ2-3; the match to TRBD1 covers 9 bases. Germline V gene sequence: CDR1 SGHRS, CDR2 YFSETQ. CDR3 length: 17 residues. The CDR3 sequence is CTSSLAPGQGFTDTQYF. CDR3 sequence (DNA): TGCACCAGCAGCTTGGCCCCGGGACAGGGTTTTACAGATACGCAGTATTTT.

This clonotype was picked up a small number of times. The genes are TRBV29-1 and TRBJ2-5; tentatively, D is TRBD1 or TRBD2 (5 bases each). The CDR3 runs 13 residues. With 6 bases removed from V and 5 bases from J, the gap between germline ends came to 16 bases. From germline, CDR1 is SQVTM and CDR2 ANQGSEA. Here the CDR3 reads CSVVGTKGETQYF. In DNA form, the CDR3 reads TGCAGCGTGGTAGGGACGAAAGGGGAGACCCAGTACTTC.

This clonotype was counted a few times. The chain joins TRBV5-1 to TRBJ1-2; D gene unclear. The germline gives CDR1 SGHRS, CDR2 YFSETQ. The CDR3 has 16 amino acids. V dropped 2 bases and J dropped 6 bases, with 20 bases sitting between them. CDR3 in amino acids: CASSLEATRRGNGYTF. Written as DNA, the CDR3 is TGCGCCAGCAGCTTAGAGGCCACCAGGAGAGGGAATGGCTACACCTTC.

This clonotype was seen only a few times. V and J are TRBV7-2 and TRBJ2-1; 7 positions match TRBD2. With V trimmed by 6 bases and J by 7 bases, 3 bases remained unmatched. CDR1 is SGHTA, CDR2 FQGNSA, per germline. The CDR3 is 12 residues long. The CDR3 protein is CASRNSGNEQFF. In DNA form, the CDR3 reads TGTGCCAGCAGGAATAGCGGGAATGAGCAGTTCTTC.

Concerning this clonotype: Germline and junction disagree at one end, which may indicate a read error. DNA of the CDR3: TGTGCCAGCAGTGAACAGGGGGGCCAAGAGACTCAGTACTTC. Amino acids: CASSEQGGQETQYF. The chain joins TRBV6-4 to TRBJ2-5, with TRBD1 matching over 8 bases. The germline gives CDR1 MRHNA, CDR2 SNTAGT. CDR3 size: 14 residues.

This clonotype has more than one count but fewer than ten. V is TRBV7-6 and J is TRBJ1-4, with D maybe TRBD1 (5 bases). This CDR3 region has 12 residues. From germline, CDR1 is SGHVS and CDR2 FNYEAQ. V was shortened by 2 bases and J by 8 bases, with 6 bases between the two germline ends. This CDR3 is CASSLRGEKLFF. CDR3 bases: TGTGCCAGCAGCTTAAGGGGCGAAAAACTGTTTTTT.

The rearrangement links TRBV30 to TRBJ2-7; D is unresolved. The germline V and J ends were trimmed by 3 bases and 4 bases, with 13 bases remaining between them. The CDR3 has 13 amino acids. Germline CDR1 GTSNPN, CDR2 SVGIG (reference sequence). CDR3 DNA sequence: TGTGCCTGGAGCATGGACGGATCTTACGAGCAGTACTTC. This translates into CAWSMDGSYEQYF.

The chain has TRBV5-5 and TRBJ1-1; D call uncertain. Germline values: CDR1 SGHKS, CDR2 YYEKEE (reference sequence). The CDR3 is made up of 15 amino acids. Trimming shortened V by 0 bases and J by 4 bases, and 13 bases separated the two germline ends. CDR3 loop: CASSLVPFFGTEAFF. DNA of the CDR3: TGTGCCAGCAGCTTGGTTCCCTTCTTCGGCACTGAAGCTTTCTTT.

The chain combines TRBV7-9 with TRBJ1-1; no clear D. V shed 3 bases and J shed 4 bases, with 9 bases lying between them. This CDR3 contains 13 residues. CDR1 SEHNR and CDR2 FQNEAQ come from the germline V gene (reference sequence). CDR3 sequence (DNA): TGTGCCAGCAGCTTGGAGTCCGGCACTGAAGCTTTCTTT. Translated: CASSLESGTEAFF.

This rearrangement joins TRBV20-1 to TRBJ2-3; TRBD2 might be the D (5 bases). This CDR3 comprises 13 residues. Deletions cut 1 base from V and 3 bases from J, with 8 bases between. Germline V lookup: CDR1 DFQATT, CDR2 SNEGSKA (reference sequence). The CDR3 region is CSARVAPTDTQYF. Here the CDR3 DNA reads TGCAGTGCTAGAGTAGCGCCGACAGATACGCAGTATTTT.

This clonotype was found a few times. CDR3 residues: CASSRLGVRYEQYF. In DNA, the CDR3 is TGTGCCAGCAGCCGGCTCGGGGTTCGGTACGAGCAGTACTTC. The chain joins TRBV11-2 to TRBJ2-7; maybe TRBD2 (5 bases). The CDR3 extends over 14 amino acids. Germline V CDR1 and CDR2: SGHAT, FQNNGV. The V end lost 5 bases, the J end lost 4 bases, and 15 bases lay between the germline ends.

This clonotype has only a few counts. The chain has TRBV19 and TRBJ2-1; 7 nucleotides agree with TRBD2. The V segment lost 7 bases and the J segment 7 bases; nucleotides outside the gene matches: 16. CDR3 length: 16 residues. CDR1 and CDR2 (germline): LNHDA, SQIVND (reference sequence). DNA for the CDR3: TGTGCCAGTATGGGGGGGAGGGCCGAGGATAAGAATGAGCAGTTCTTC. As protein: CASMGGRAEDKNEQFF.

This chain uses TRBV5-1 with TRBJ1-1; TRBD1 agrees at 8 bases. V dropped 5 bases and J dropped 0; count of bases not matched to a gene: 3. CDR1 SGHRS and CDR2 YFSETQ come from the germline V gene. The CDR3 consists of 14 residues. CDR3 protein: CASRPGQVNTEAFF. The CDR3 region has the DNA TGCGCCAGCAGACCGGGACAGGTGAACACTGAAGCTTTCTTT.